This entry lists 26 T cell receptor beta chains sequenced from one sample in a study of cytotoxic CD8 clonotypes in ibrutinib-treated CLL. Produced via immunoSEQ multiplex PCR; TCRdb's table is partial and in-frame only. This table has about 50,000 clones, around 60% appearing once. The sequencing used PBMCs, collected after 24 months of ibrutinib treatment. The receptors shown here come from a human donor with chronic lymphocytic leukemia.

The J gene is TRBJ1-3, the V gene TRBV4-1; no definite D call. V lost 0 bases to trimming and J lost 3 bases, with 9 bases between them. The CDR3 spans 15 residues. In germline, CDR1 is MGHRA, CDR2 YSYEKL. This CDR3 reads CASSQEVGLGNTIYF. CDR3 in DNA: TGCGCCAGCAGCCAAGAGGTAGGGCTTGGAAACACCATATATTTT.

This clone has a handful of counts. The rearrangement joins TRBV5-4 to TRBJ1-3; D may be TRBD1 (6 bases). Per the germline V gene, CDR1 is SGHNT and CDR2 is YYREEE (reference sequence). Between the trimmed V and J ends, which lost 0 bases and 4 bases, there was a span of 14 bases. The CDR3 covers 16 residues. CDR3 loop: CASSLGAQGRGNTIYF. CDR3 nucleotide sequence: TGTGCCAGCAGCTTGGGGGCCCAGGGGCGAGGAAACACCATATATTTT. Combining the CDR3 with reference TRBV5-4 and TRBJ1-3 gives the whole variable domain ETGVTQSPTHLIKTRGQQVTLRCSSQSGHNTVSWYQQALGQGPQFIFQYYREEENGRGNFPPRFSGLQFPNYSSELNVNALELDDSALYLCASSLGAQGRGNTIYFGEGSWLTVV.

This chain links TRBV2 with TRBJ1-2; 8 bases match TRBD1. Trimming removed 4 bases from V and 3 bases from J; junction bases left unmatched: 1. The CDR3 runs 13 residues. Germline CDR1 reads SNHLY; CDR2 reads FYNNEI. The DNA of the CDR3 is TGTGCCAGCAGTGGGACAGGGTACTATGGCTACACCTTC. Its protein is CASSGTGYYGYTF.

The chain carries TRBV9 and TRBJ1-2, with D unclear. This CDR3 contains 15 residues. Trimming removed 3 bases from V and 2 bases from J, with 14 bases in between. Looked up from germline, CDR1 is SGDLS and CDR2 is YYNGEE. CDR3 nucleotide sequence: TGTGCCAGCAGCGAGACAACCCGGCAAAACTATGGCTACACCTTC. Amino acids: CASSETTRQNYGYTF.

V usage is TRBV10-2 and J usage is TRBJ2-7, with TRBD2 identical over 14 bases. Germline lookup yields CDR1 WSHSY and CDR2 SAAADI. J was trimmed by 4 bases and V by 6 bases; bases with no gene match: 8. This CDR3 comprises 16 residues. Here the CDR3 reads CASRQTSGGALYEQYF. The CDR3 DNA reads TGCGCCAGCAGACAGACTAGCGGGGGGGCATTATACGAGCAGTACTTC.

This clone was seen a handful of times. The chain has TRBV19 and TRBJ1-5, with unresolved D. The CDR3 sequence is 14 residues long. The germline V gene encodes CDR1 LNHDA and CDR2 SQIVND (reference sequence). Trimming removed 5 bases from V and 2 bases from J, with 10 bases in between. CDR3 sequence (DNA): TGTGCCAGTAGTCAGCCCCGGGGCAATCAGCCCCAGCATTTT. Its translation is CASSQPRGNQPQHF. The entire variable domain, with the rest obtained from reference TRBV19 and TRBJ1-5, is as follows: DGGITQSPKYLFRKEGQNVTLSCEQNLNHDAMYWYRQDPGQGLRLIYYSQIVNDFQKGDIAEGYSVSREKKESFPLTVTSAQKNPTAFYLCASSQPRGNQPQHFGDGTRLSIL.

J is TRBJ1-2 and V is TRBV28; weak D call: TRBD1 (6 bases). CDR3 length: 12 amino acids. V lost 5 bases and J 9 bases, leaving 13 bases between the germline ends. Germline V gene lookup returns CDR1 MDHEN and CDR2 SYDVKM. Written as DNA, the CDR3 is TGTGCCAGCAGTCAGGACAGCAGGAGCTACACCTTC. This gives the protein CASSQDSRSYTF.

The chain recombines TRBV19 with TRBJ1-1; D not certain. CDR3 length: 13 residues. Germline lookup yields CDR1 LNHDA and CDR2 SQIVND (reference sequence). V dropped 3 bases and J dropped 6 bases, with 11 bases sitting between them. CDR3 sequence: CASSMGRRAEAFF. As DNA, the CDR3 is TGTGCCAGTAGTATGGGTCGACGCGCTGAAGCTTTCTTT.

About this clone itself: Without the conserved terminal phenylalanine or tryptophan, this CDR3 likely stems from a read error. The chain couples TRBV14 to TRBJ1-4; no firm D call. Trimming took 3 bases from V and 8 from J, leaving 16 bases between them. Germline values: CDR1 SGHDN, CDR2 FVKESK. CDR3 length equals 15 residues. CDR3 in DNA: TGTGCCAGCAGCCACGTACCGGAGGTACGAGAAAAACTGTTTCTT. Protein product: CASSHVPEVREKLFL.

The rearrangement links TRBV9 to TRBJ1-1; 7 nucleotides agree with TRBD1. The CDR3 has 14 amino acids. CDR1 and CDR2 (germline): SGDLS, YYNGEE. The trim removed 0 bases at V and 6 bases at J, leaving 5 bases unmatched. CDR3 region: CASSVAAQGSEAFF. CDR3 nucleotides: TGTGCCAGCAGCGTAGCGGCACAGGGGTCTGAAGCTTTCTTT.

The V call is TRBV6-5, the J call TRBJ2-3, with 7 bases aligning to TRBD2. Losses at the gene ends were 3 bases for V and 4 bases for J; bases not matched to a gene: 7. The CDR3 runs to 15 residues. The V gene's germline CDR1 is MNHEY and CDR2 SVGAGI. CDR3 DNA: TGTGCCAGCAGTTATGGGTCGGGGGGACCAGATACGCAGTATTTT. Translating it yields CASSYGSGGPDTQYF.

The CDR3 DNA is TGTGCCAGCAGTGGTCGTTCGGGCAACCAAGAGACCCAGTACTTC. Translated, it gives CASSGRSGNQETQYF. The chain recombines TRBV2 with TRBJ2-5; D gene uncertain. The CDR3 extends over 15 amino acids. Germline loops: CDR1 SNHLY, CDR2 FYNNEI. V lost 4 bases to trimming and J lost 0 bases, with 12 bases between them.

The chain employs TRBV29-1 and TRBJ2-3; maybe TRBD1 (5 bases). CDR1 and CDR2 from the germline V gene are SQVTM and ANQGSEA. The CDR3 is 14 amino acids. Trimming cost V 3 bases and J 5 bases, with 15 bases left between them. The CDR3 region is CSVEVTLGQDTQYF. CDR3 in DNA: TGCAGCGTTGAGGTCACCTTAGGACAAGATACGCAGTATTTT.

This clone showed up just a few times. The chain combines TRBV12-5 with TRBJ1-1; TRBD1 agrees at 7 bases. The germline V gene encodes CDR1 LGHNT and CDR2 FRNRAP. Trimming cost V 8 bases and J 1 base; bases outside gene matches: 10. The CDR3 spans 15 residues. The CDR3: CASTAPRGANTEAFF. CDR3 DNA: TGTGCTAGTACGGCGCCCAGGGGGGCGAACACTGAAGCTTTCTTT.

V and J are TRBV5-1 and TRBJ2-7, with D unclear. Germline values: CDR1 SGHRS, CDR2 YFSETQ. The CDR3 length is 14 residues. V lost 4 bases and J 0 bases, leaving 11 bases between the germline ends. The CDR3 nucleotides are TGCGCCAGCAGCGCTTCAGGCTCCTCCTACGAGCAGTACTTC. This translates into CASSASGSSYEQYF.

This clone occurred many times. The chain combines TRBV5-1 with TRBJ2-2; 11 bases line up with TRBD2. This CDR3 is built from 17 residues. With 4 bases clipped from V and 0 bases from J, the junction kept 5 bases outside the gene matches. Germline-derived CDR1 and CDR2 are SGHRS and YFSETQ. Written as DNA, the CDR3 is TGCGCCAGCAGCGTGACTAGCGGGGCAGCGAACACCGGGGAGCTGTTTTTT. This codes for CASSVTSGAANTGELFF.

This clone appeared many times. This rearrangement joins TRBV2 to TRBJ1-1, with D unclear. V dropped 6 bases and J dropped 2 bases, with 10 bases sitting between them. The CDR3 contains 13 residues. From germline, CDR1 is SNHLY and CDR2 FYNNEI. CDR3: CASRTDLNTEAFF. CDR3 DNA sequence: TGTGCCAGCAGGACGGACCTTAACACTGAAGCTTTCTTT.

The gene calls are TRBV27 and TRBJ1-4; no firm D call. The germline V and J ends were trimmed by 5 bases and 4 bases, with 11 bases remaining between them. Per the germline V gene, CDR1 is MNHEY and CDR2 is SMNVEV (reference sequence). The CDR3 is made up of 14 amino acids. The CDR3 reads CASSLSRLNEKLFF. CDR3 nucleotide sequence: TGTGCCAGCAGTCTCAGCCGGCTTAATGAAAAACTGTTTTTT.

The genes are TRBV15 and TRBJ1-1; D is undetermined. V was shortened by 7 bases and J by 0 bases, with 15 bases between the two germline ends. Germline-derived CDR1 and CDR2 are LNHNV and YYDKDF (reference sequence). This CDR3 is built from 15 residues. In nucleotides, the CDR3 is TGTGCCACCAAAAGGAGAGTCGGCATGAACACTGAAGCTTTCTTT. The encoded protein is CATKRRVGMNTEAFF.

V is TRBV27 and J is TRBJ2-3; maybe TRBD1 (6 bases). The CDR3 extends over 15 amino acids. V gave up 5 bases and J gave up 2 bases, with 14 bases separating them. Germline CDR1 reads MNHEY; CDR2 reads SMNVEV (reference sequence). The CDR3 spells CASSLVGAPTDTQYF. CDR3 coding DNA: TGTGCCAGCAGTCTGGTGGGGGCCCCCACAGATACGCAGTATTTT.

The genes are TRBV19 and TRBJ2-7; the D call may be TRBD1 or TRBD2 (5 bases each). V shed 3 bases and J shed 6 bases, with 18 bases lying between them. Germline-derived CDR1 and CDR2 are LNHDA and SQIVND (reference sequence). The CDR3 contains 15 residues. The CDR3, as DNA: TGTGCCAGTAGTATTTCCGGGGCTAGGCCGGGCGAGCAGTACTTC. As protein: CASSISGARPGEQYF.

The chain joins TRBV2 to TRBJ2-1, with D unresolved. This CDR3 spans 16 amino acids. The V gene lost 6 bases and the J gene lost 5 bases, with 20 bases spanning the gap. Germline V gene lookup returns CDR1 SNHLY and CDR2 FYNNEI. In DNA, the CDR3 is TGTGCCAGCAGCGCGGAGTTGGGCGGATCCAACAATGAGCAGTTCTTC. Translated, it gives CASSAELGGSNNEQFF.

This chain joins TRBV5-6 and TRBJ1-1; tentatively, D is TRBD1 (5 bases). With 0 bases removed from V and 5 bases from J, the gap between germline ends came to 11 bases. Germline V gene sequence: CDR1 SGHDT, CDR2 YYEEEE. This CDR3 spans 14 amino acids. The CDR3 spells CASSLDGGRTEAFF. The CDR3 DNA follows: TGTGCCAGCAGCTTGGACGGGGGAAGAACTGAAGCTTTCTTT.

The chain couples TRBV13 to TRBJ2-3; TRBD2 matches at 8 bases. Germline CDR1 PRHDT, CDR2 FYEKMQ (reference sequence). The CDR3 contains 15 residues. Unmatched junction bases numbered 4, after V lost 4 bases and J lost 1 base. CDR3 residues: CASSSWRGGTDTQYF. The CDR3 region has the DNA TGTGCCAGCAGCTCCTGGCGGGGGGGCACAGATACGCAGTATTTT. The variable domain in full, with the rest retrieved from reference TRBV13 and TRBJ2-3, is AAGVIQSPRHLIKEKRETATLKCYPIPRHDTVYWYQQGPGQDPQFLISFYEKMQSDKGSIPDRFSAQQFSDYHSELNMSSLELGDSALYFCASSSWRGGTDTQYFGPGTRLTVL.

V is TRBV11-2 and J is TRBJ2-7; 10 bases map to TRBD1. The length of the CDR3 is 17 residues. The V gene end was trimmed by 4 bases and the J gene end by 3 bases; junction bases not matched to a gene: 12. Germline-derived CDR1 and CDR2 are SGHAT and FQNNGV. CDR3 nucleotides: TGTGCCAGCAGCTCCATAGCCGGACAGGGGGTCCGCTACGAGCAGTACTTC. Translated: CASSSIAGQGVRYEQYF. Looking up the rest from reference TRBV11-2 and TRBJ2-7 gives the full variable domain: EAGVAQSPRYKIIEKRQSVAFWCNPISGHATLYWYQQILGQGPKLLIQFQNNGVVDDSQLPKDRFSAERLKGVDSTLKIQPAKLEDSAVYLCASSSIAGQGVRYEQYFGPGTRLTVT.

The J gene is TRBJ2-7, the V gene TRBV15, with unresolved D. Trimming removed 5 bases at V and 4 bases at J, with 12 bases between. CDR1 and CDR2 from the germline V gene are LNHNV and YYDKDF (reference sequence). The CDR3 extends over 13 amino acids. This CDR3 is CATSFQREYEQYF. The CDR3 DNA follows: TGTGCCACCAGCTTCCAGCGAGAATACGAGCAGTACTTC.